This T cell receptor (beta chain) originates from a study of T cell clones after liver transplantation. Study details: Immunosuppression withdrawal was tried within 2 years after liver transplantation in this trial. Pre-transplant mixed lymphocyte reactions yielded third-party-reactive TCRbeta sequences as comparators for graft-donor-reactive sequences. Study findings and constraints: Rather than being deleted, graft donor-reactive T cells may have moved into the graft.

V lost 3 bases and J 1 base, leaving 6 bases between the germline ends. Looked up from germline, CDR1 is SEHNR and CDR2 is FQNEAQ (reference sequence). The CDR3 covers 13 residues. The data were produced by immunoSEQ multiplex PCR, yet TCRdb's version contains in-frame clones alone and is incomplete. Seen here are some 120,000 clones, about nine tenths observed once, and the top ten hold 0.8% to 0.9%. Thawed unstimulated PBMCs were FACS-sorted by CD3, CD4 and CD8 into two populations. Comment on this clone: The antigen remains undetermined.

The TCR originated in a human patient who received a liver transplant. Some of the T cells may derive from the graft donor. This material consisted of CD4+ T cells from blood, taken 12 months after liver transplant. This chain connects TRBV7-9 to TRBJ2-5, with D unresolved. The CDR3 region has the DNA TGTGCCAGCAGCTTCCAGGCCCAAGAGACCCAGTACTTC. The encoded protein is CASSFQAQETQYF.